The 16 T cell receptor beta chains presented below share a single source sample, sequenced in a study of blood T cell repertoires in COVID-19. The table came from immunoSEQ multiplex PCR; TCRdb's copy has only in-frame clones and leaves some out. The table has about 250,000 clones, around 88% seen once. Input material: peripheral blood. These receptors all come from a woman aged 25 to 39 with COVID-19, enrolled during active disease.

This sequence joins TRBV5-4 and TRBJ1-1, with TRBD1 identical over 8 bases. V lost 4 bases and J lost 10; bases outside the gene matches: 9. The length of the CDR3 is 13 residues. Germline lookup yields CDR1 SGHNT and CDR2 YYREEE (reference sequence). CDR3 nucleotide sequence: TGTGCCAGCAGCCAGGAAGGACAGGGACGAGCTTTCTTT. This codes for CASSQEGQGRAFF.

This chain uses TRBV13 with TRBJ2-1; TRBD2 matches at 10 bases. CDR3 length equals 15 residues. Per the germline V gene, CDR1 is PRHDT and CDR2 is FYEKMQ (reference sequence). Trimming took 1 base from V and 7 from J; bases not matched to a gene: 4. The CDR3 sequence: CASSLEAGGLNEQFF. The DNA for the CDR3 is TGTGCCAGCAGCTTAGAAGCGGGGGGGCTAAATGAGCAGTTCTTC.

The chain is built from TRBV11-2 and TRBJ2-1; 7 nucleotides agree with TRBD1. CDR1 is SGHAT and CDR2 is FQNNGV in the germline V gene. This CDR3 is built from 12 residues. The trim removed 6 bases at V and 7 bases at J, leaving 3 bases unmatched. In nucleotides, the CDR3 is TGTGCCAGCAGGACCAGGGGGAATGAGCAGTTCTTC. This translates into CASRTRGNEQFF.

This chain links TRBV19 with TRBJ2-7; TRBD1 aligns across 12 bases. This CDR3 has 14 amino acids. The germline V gene encodes CDR1 LNHDA and CDR2 SQIVND (reference sequence). With 4 bases clipped from V and 7 bases from J, the junction kept 5 bases outside the gene matches. CDR3 DNA sequence: TGTGCCAGTAGTACGGGACAGGGGGCTTGGGAGCAGTACTTC. Protein product: CASSTGQGAWEQYF.

The chain couples TRBV15 to TRBJ2-3; 8 bases fit TRBD1. This CDR3 region has 14 residues. Germline-derived CDR1 and CDR2 are LNHNV and YYDKDF (reference sequence). Trimming took 5 bases from V and 8 from J; bases not matched to a gene: 9. The CDR3 nucleotides read TGTGCCACCAGCGAGGGCGGACAGGGTGGTACGCAGTATTTT. Translation gives CATSEGGQGGTQYF.

The J gene is TRBJ2-7, the V gene TRBV28, with TRBD2 identical over 9 bases. The CDR3 is made up of 15 amino acids. Germline V gene lookup returns CDR1 MDHEN and CDR2 SYDVKM. V was clipped by 2 bases and J by 5 bases; unmatched bases: 7. The CDR3 protein is CASSLLGGGAHEQYF. The DNA of the CDR3 is TGTGCCAGCAGTTTACTGGGCGGGGGGGCTCACGAGCAGTACTTC.

The rearrangement links TRBV6-2 or TRBV6-3 to TRBJ1-2; 10 bases map to TRBD1. This CDR3 contains 15 residues. V was pared by 5 bases and J by 8 bases, with 11 bases of the junction left unmatched. Germline V gene sequence: CDR1 MNHEY, CDR2 SVGEGT. In nucleotides, the CDR3 is TGTGCCAGCAGTCAGCCTGGGACAGGGGTTTACGGCTACACCTTC. It encodes CASSQPGTGVYGYTF.

In its sample, this clone was seen once. This chain connects TRBV19 to TRBJ1-2, with TRBD1 matching over 9 bases. With V trimmed by 6 bases and J by 6 bases, 11 bases remained unmatched. CDR3 length: 15 residues. CDR1 is LNHDA, CDR2 SQIVND, per germline (reference sequence). Written as DNA, the CDR3 is TGTGCCAGTAGGGTTGATGTGGGGGACAGGGATGGCTACACCTTC. The encoded protein is CASRVDVGDRDGYTF.

The rearrangement links TRBV2 to TRBJ1-3, with D possibly matching TRBD1 (5 bases). The CDR3 is made up of 15 amino acids. Trimming left V 10 bases short and J 0 bases short, with 16 bases between. Germline assignment: CDR1 SNHLY and CDR2 FYNNEI. The CDR3 sequence: CATKRGSSSGNTIYF. The CDR3 nucleotides read TGTGCCACCAAAAGGGGTTCCAGCTCTGGAAACACCATATATTTT.

V usage is TRBV15 and J usage is TRBJ2-3; TRBD2 might be the D (7 bases). In germline, CDR1 is LNHNV, CDR2 YYDKDF (reference sequence). The CDR3 is 16 residues long. Trimming removed 6 bases from V and 0 bases from J, with 16 bases in between. CDR3 in amino acids: CATSKTGGPSTDTQYF. In DNA form, the CDR3 reads TGTGCCACCAGTAAAACGGGGGGCCCTAGCACAGATACGCAGTATTTT.

This sequence joins TRBV29-1 and TRBJ1-1; D is perhaps TRBD1 (5 bases). Germline V gene data show CDR1 as SQVTM and CDR2 as ANQGSEA. This CDR3 is built from 14 residues. V lost 2 bases and J lost 5, with 15 bases in between. The CDR3 sequence: CSVEMQGRLTEAFF. DNA for the CDR3: TGCAGCGTTGAAATGCAGGGAAGGTTGACTGAAGCTTTCTTT.

The rearrangement uses TRBV14 and TRBJ2-7; weak D call: TRBD1 (6 bases). The CDR3 runs 14 residues. CDR1 and CDR2 (germline): SGHDN, FVKESK. Trimming shortened V by 3 bases and J by 5 bases, and 14 bases separated the two germline ends. The CDR3 nucleotides are TGTGCCAGCAGCCAGTACAGGGCGTCCCACGAGCAGTACTTC. Translated: CASSQYRASHEQYF.

The chain has TRBV11-3 and TRBJ2-7; D ambiguous. Germline CDR1 is SGHNT and CDR2 is YENEEA. V dropped 1 base and J dropped 3 bases, with 10 bases sitting between them. The CDR3 is made up of 14 amino acids. The DNA of the CDR3 is TGTGCCAGCAGCTTAGTTGTCCACTACTACGAGCAGTACTTC. It yields the protein CASSLVVHYYEQYF.

The chain couples TRBV6-4 to TRBJ1-3; possible D gene TRBD1, 5 bases. Trimming shortened V by 3 bases and J by 4 bases, and 13 bases separated the two germline ends. The CDR3 extends over 15 amino acids. The germline V gene encodes CDR1 MRHNA and CDR2 SNTAGT. CDR3: CASSEAVGGGNTIYF. The CDR3 DNA sequence: TGTGCCAGCAGTGAGGCAGTCGGGGGAGGAAACACCATATATTTT.

This chain uses TRBV27 with TRBJ1-2; 7 nucleotides match TRBD1. There are 12 residues in the CDR3. V lost 11 bases, J lost 1 base, and 4 bases stayed unmatched. Germline V gene lookup returns CDR1 MNHEY and CDR2 SMNVEV (reference sequence). The CDR3 nucleotides are TGTGCCGACCGGGACAGTAACTATGGCTACACCTTC. Its protein is CADRDSNYGYTF.

V and J are TRBV24-1 and TRBJ2-1, with 7 positions matching TRBD2. This CDR3 is 13 amino acids long. The germline V gene has CDR1 KGHDR and CDR2 SFDVKD. The CDR3: CATAGTTNNEQFF. Here the CDR3 DNA reads TGTGCTACTGCGGGGACTACTAACAATGAGCAGTTCTTC.